The 10 T cell receptor beta chains in this list originate from one sample, sequenced in a study of graft-versus-host responses after intestinal transplantation. Repertoires were generated with immunoSEQ multiplex PCR, while TCRdb's copy carries only in-frame clones and drops some. The sample has about 120,000 clones, 85% to 95% seen once. No antigen has been assigned to these receptors. The starting material was unstimulated CD4+ T cells sorted from spleen or lymph node cells, obtained before intestinal transplant. Every receptor here comes from a human donor who received an intestinal transplant.

This clone was recorded only once. This chain connects TRBV18 to TRBJ1-4, with D maybe TRBD1 (6 bases). V was shortened by 6 bases and J by 7 bases, with 12 bases between the two germline ends. Per the germline V gene, CDR1 is KGHSH and CDR2 is LQKENI. The CDR3 loop spans 13 amino acids. CDR3 sequence: CASSLRTAEKLFF. The CDR3 nucleotides read TGTGCCAGCTCTCTACGGACAGCTGAAAAACTGTTTTTT.

The chain has TRBV12-5 and TRBJ2-5; the D gene is possibly TRBD1 (6 bases). Per the germline V gene, CDR1 is LGHNT and CDR2 is FRNRAP. V gave up 7 bases and J gave up 4 bases, with 19 bases separating them. CDR3 length equals 15 residues. The DNA of the CDR3 is TGTGCTAGTGCTCTGACAGGCGATCGAGGAGAGACCCAGTACTTC. This encodes CASALTGDRGETQYF.

J is TRBJ1-2 and V is TRBV6-6; 10 bases align to TRBD1. The CDR3 is 16 residues long. In germline, CDR1 is MNHNY, CDR2 SVGAGI (reference sequence). The trim removed 6 bases at V and 8 bases at J, leaving 15 bases unmatched. The CDR3 sequence: CASSPSTGQGQRGYTF. In DNA, the CDR3 is TGTGCCAGCAGCCCATCGACGGGACAGGGGCAAAGAGGCTACACCTTC.

This clone was seen once. V usage is TRBV27 and J usage is TRBJ2-1; a possible D gene is TRBD2 (6 bases). V lost 8 bases, J lost 8 bases, and 19 bases lay in between. The germline V gene encodes CDR1 MNHEY and CDR2 SMNVEV (reference sequence). This CDR3 spans 14 amino acids. CDR3 sequence reads: CASQETAGSYEQFF. CDR3 bases: TGTGCCAGCCAAGAAACGGCGGGAAGCTATGAGCAGTTCTTC.

The J gene is TRBJ2-1, the V gene TRBV9; TRBD2 aligns across 9 bases. The CDR3 has 16 amino acids. With V trimmed by 8 bases and J by 5 bases, 14 bases remained unmatched. The germline V gene has CDR1 SGDLS and CDR2 YYNGEE. CDR3 bases: TGTGCCAGTAGCACCCGAGCGGGAGGCCCGAACAATGAGCAGTTCTTC. Translation: CASSTRAGGPNNEQFF. The full variable domain, with the rest looked up from reference TRBV9 and TRBJ2-1, is DSGVTQTPKHLITATGQRVTLRCSPRSGDLSVYWYQQSLDQGLQFLIQYYNGEERAKGNILERFSAQQFPDLHSELNLSSLELGDSALYFCASSTRAGGPNNEQFFGPGTRLTVL.

V usage is TRBV25-1 and J usage is TRBJ2-7; weak D call: TRBD2 (6 bases). Germline V gives CDR1 MGHDK, CDR2 SYGVNS. The CDR3 length is 13 residues. V dropped 6 bases and J dropped 6 bases, with 15 bases sitting between them. The CDR3 nucleotides read TGTGCCAGCAGCCGGGACTCCCGACGCGAGCAGTACTTC. As protein: CASSRDSRREQYF.

This clone was counted a single time. The chain combines TRBV27 with TRBJ2-1; 9 nucleotides line up with TRBD2. Germline V CDR1 and CDR2: MNHEY, SMNVEV (reference sequence). The CDR3 totals 17 residues. J gave up 6 bases and V 5 bases, and 14 bases lay outside the gene matches. CDR3 sequence: CASSPRGSGSRANEQFF. Written as DNA, the CDR3 is TGTGCCAGCAGTCCTCGTGGTAGCGGGAGTCGGGCCAATGAGCAGTTCTTC.

J is TRBJ2-7 and V is TRBV7-9, with 9 bases matching TRBD1. J was trimmed by 1 base and V by 4 bases; bases with no gene match: 8. Germline V gives CDR1 SEHNR, CDR2 FQNEAQ (reference sequence). The CDR3 loop spans 16 amino acids. CDR3 amino acids: CASSSGTGLRSYEQYF. Here the CDR3 DNA reads TGTGCCAGCAGCTCTGGGACAGGGCTGAGGTCCTACGAGCAGTACTTC. The whole variable domain, filled in from reference TRBV7-9 and TRBJ2-7, reads DTGVSQNPRHKITKRGQNVTFRCDPISEHNRLYWYRQTLGQGPEFLTYFQNEAQLEKSRLLSDRFSAERPKGSFSTLEIQRTEQGDSAMYLCASSSGTGLRSYEQYFGPGTRLTVT.

The chain is built from TRBV29-1 and TRBJ2-7, with D maybe TRBD1 (5 bases). V dropped 6 bases and J dropped 7 bases, with 13 bases sitting between them. CDR3 length: 11 residues. The germline V gene encodes CDR1 SQVTM and CDR2 ANQGSEA. The CDR3 DNA reads as TGCAGCGTGGAACAGGTAGGGGAGCAGTACTTC. Protein sequence: CSVEQVGEQYF.

This clone showed up just once. The chain recombines TRBV19 with TRBJ2-7, with D maybe TRBD2 (5 bases). Germline assignment: CDR1 LNHDA and CDR2 SQIVND (reference sequence). This CDR3 has 15 residues. Trimming took off 0 bases at V and 2 bases at J, with 11 bases between the two ends. The CDR3 DNA sequence: TGTGCCAGTAGTATAGACACGGGGAATACCTACGAGCAGTACTTC. Its protein is CASSIDTGNTYEQYF.